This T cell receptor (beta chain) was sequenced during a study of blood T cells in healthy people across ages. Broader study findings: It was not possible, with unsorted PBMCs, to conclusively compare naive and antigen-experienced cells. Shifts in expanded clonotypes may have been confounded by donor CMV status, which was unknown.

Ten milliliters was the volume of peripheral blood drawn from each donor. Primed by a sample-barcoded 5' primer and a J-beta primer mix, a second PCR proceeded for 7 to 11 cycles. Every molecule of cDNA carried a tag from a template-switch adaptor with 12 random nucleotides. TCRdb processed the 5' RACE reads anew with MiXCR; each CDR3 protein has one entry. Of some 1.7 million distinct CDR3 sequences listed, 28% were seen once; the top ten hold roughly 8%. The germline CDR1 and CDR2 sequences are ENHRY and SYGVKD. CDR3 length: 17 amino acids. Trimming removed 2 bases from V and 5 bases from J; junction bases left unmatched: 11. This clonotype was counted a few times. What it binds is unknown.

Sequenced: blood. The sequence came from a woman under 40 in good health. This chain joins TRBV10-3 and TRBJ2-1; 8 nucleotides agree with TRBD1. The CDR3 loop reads CAISEAPDRAIHNEQFF. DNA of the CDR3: TGTGCCATCAGTGAGGCCCCGGACAGGGCAATCCACAATGAGCAGTTCTTC.